The 13 T cell receptor beta chains listed next were all sequenced from one sample in a study of Graves' ophthalmopathy and Graves' hyperthyroidism. Amplification of TCR beta CDR3 regions used RNA transcripts. RT-PCR in the first round used HTBI primers; a second-round multiplex PCR followed. TCRdb reprocessed the multiplex PCR reads via MiXCR and lists one record per CDR3 protein. The sample comprises 300,000 to 450,000 distinct CDR3 sequences, 17% of which are singletons, and 2% to 2.5% rests with the top ten. Source material: peripheral blood. Receptor source: an adult woman with stable Graves' hyperthyroidism.

This clonotype was seen many times. V gene TRBV29-1 combines with J gene TRBJ1-1, with D possibly being TRBD1 (5 bases). Germline V lookup: CDR1 SQVTM, CDR2 ANQGSEA. V lost 1 base and J lost 2, with 8 bases in between. The CDR3 runs 13 residues. CDR3 coding DNA: TGCAGCGTTGAAGTTCAGGGAAACACTGAAGCTTTCTTT. Translation gives CSVEVQGNTEAFF.

This clonotype has more than one count but fewer than ten. The J gene is TRBJ1-2, the V gene TRBV29-1, with TRBD1 matching over 8 bases. The CDR3 totals 10 residues. Germline V gives CDR1 SQVTM, CDR2 ANQGSEA. The V gene end was trimmed by 3 bases and the J gene end by 13 bases; junction bases not matched to a gene: 4. DNA for the CDR3: TGCAGCGTTGATGGCACAGGGGGCACCTTC. It yields the protein CSVDGTGGTF.

The chain couples TRBV27 to TRBJ2-2, with TRBD2 as a possible D gene (5 bases). The CDR3 runs to 16 residues. Germline assignment: CDR1 MNHEY and CDR2 SMNVEV (reference sequence). The V end was cut by 7 bases, the J end by 1 base, with 16 bases between. CDR3 protein: CASTPDGGLNTGELFF. The DNA for the CDR3 is TGTGCCAGCACCCCGGACGGAGGCTTGAACACCGGGGAGCTGTTTTTT.

This clonotype was detected many times. The rearrangement uses TRBV30 and TRBJ1-1; TRBD1 might be the D (5 bases). CDR1 GTSNPN and CDR2 SVGIG come from the germline V gene (reference sequence). V lost 1 base and J lost 8, with 11 bases in between. The CDR3 extends over 12 amino acids. The CDR3: CAWSGTFLEAFF. In DNA, the CDR3 is TGTGCCTGGAGTGGGACATTTTTGGAAGCTTTCTTT.

This clonotype was detected ten times or more. The chain combines TRBV7-8 with TRBJ2-2, with D perhaps TRBD2 (6 bases). This CDR3 has 17 residues. Germline lookup yields CDR1 SGHVS and CDR2 FQNEAQ. Trimming removed 3 bases from V and 0 bases from J, with 14 bases in between. The CDR3 region is CASSLASAPSNTGELFF. CDR3 nucleotides: TGTGCCAGCAGCTTGGCTAGCGCCCCTTCGAACACCGGGGAGCTGTTTTTT.

This clonotype was found many times. The chain employs TRBV29-1 and TRBJ1-2; D unresolved. V lost 1 base and J lost 5, with 2 bases in between. The CDR3 covers 10 residues. The germline V gene encodes CDR1 SQVTM and CDR2 ANQGSEA. CDR3 sequence reads: CSVEAYGYTF. In nucleotides, the CDR3 is TGCAGCGTTGAAGCTTATGGCTACACCTTC.

This clonotype was seen repeatedly, ten times or more. The chain couples TRBV10-3 to TRBJ2-7, with TRBD2 matching over 10 bases. Germline loops: CDR1 ENHRY, CDR2 SYGVKD. The CDR3 runs 13 residues. Trimming removed 10 bases from V and 7 bases from J; junction bases left unmatched: 10. CDR3 region: CATKGTSVQEQYF. The CDR3 DNA follows: TGTGCCACCAAAGGGACTAGCGTGCAGGAGCAGTACTTC.

V gene TRBV6-2 or TRBV6-3 combines with J gene TRBJ2-5; 9 bases match TRBD2. The J segment lost 2 bases and the V segment lost 4 bases, leaving 5 bases of the junction unmatched. The CDR3 totals 15 residues. Germline V gives CDR1 MNHEY, CDR2 SVGEGT. The CDR3 DNA follows: TGTGCCAGCAGTTTTCGCGGGAGGGCTCAAGAGACCCAGTACTTC. Translation: CASSFRGRAQETQYF.

This clonotype came up many times. J is TRBJ2-7 and V is TRBV6-2 or TRBV6-3, with D perhaps TRBD2 (5 bases). The V end was cut by 0 bases, the J end by 6 bases, with 9 bases between. CDR1 is MNHEY and CDR2 is SVGEGT in the germline V gene. The CDR3 sequence is 13 residues long. This chain's CDR3 is CASSYSRATEQYF. In nucleotides, the CDR3 is TGTGCCAGCAGTTACTCGAGGGCCACCGAGCAGTACTTC.

This clonotype was found many times. The chain carries TRBV19 and TRBJ1-1, with unresolved D. Germline V gene data show CDR1 as LNHDA and CDR2 as SQIVND (reference sequence). The ends were cut back, 3 bases at V and 5 bases at J, with 4 bases in the middle. The CDR3 has 11 residues. CDR3 protein: CASSIGTEAFF. As DNA, the CDR3 is TGTGCCAGTAGTATTGGAACTGAAGCTTTCTTT.

Regarding this clonotype: A much larger clone is a single base away; this may be a read error. V and J are TRBV29-1 and TRBJ1-1; D remains ambiguous. CDR1 is SQVTM and CDR2 is ANQGSEA in the germline V gene. V was trimmed by 4 bases and J by 3 bases, leaving 9 bases between them. The CDR3 contains 12 residues. This CDR3 reads CSVGRPYTEAFF. The CDR3 region has the DNA TGCAGCGTTGGACGTCCGTACACTGAAGCTTTCTTT.

This clonotype came up a few times. This rearrangement joins TRBV18 to TRBJ1-5; D possibly corresponds to TRBD1 (5 bases). Trimming stripped 5 bases from V and 1 base from J, with 18 bases between. The CDR3 loop spans 17 amino acids. The germline V gene encodes CDR1 KGHSH and CDR2 LQKENI. CDR3 residues: CASSRWGREESNQPQHF. CDR3 nucleotides: TGTGCCAGCTCAAGGTGGGGCAGGGAGGAAAGCAATCAGCCCCAGCATTTT.

This clonotype was detected once. The gene calls are TRBV15 and TRBJ2-5; D ambiguous. The germline V gene has CDR1 LNHNV and CDR2 YYDKDF (reference sequence). The CDR3 length is 16 residues. Trimming cost V 8 bases and J 5 bases, with 24 bases left between them. For the CDR3, the DNA is TGTGCCACCGGGTCGACGACCGGAGTAATAAGGGAGACCCAGTACTTC. It translates to CATGSTTGVIRETQYF.